The clone carrying this T cell receptor (beta chain) was observed many times. J was trimmed by 6 bases and V by 1 base; bases with no gene match: 5. Germline CDR1 and CDR2: SGHAT and FQNNGV. The CDR3 runs 14 residues. The sample belongs to a study of T cells in Graves' hyperthyroidism and ophthalmopathy. What was amplified from RNA transcripts were TCR beta CDR3 regions. The HTBI primer set was used in a first-round RT-PCR of the TCR CDR3. One entry per CDR3 protein, called by TCRdb with MiXCR from the multiplex PCR reads. Counted here are about 360,000 distinct CDR3 sequences, roughly 13% occurring once; the ten biggest clones make up around 9.2%. Patients with uncontrolled infections, other autoimmune diseases, pregnancy or lactation were excluded. Diagnosis rested on symptoms, serum thyroxine and TRAb, thyroid ultrasound, and orbital computed tomography.

The sequenced sample consisted of blood. The clonotype originates from a woman aged 18-29 years with Graves' hyperthyroidism. This chain connects TRBV11-2 to TRBJ1-2; 7 nucleotides align to TRBD1. CDR3 bases: TGTGCCAGCAGCTTAGCCGAGGGGGCGCATGGCTACACCTTC. This translates into CASSLAEGAHGYTF.